Presented here are 9 T cell receptor beta chains from one specimen sequenced in a study of T cell responses to AZD1222 COVID-19 vaccine. The repertoire was sequenced with immunoSEQ multiplex PCR; TCRdb's copy has only in-frame clones and lacks some. The sample yields 80,000 to 95,000 clones, 85% to 90% seen once. Sequences were derived from peripheral blood, sampled on day 0 of MenACWY control vaccination. These receptor sequences come from an adult in good health.

V and J are TRBV7-8 and TRBJ2-7; D possibly corresponds to TRBD1 (6 bases). Trimming left V 5 bases short and J 0 bases short, with 17 bases between. Germline assignment: CDR1 SGHVS and CDR2 FQNEAQ. The CDR3 has 16 residues. Here the CDR3 DNA reads TGTGCCAGCAGCCTCCTAACTCGACAGGACTCCTACGAGCAGTACTTC. Residues: CASSLLTRQDSYEQYF.

The rearrangement uses TRBV7-3 and TRBJ2-3, with a weak D call TRBD1 (6 bases). The CDR3 is 17 residues long. Germline V gene data show CDR1 as SGHTA and CDR2 as FQGTGA. V lost 0 bases, J lost 2 bases, and 15 bases lay in between. CDR3 loop: CASSLTTGPTITDTQYF. The CDR3 DNA reads as TGTGCCAGCAGCTTAACGACAGGCCCAACCATCACAGATACGCAGTATTTT.

The J gene is TRBJ1-6, the V gene TRBV7-8, with D possibly TRBD1 on 5 matching bases. This CDR3 has 16 amino acids. Germline loops: CDR1 SGHVS, CDR2 FQNEAQ. V lost 4 bases and J lost 6, with 16 bases in between. CDR3 residues: CASSSASGFGNSPLHF. CDR3 coding DNA: TGTGCCAGCAGCTCGGCGTCAGGGTTCGGTAATTCACCCCTCCACTTT.

The gene calls are TRBV7-9 and TRBJ1-6; 7 nucleotides line up with TRBD1. The junction had 4 bases not matched to a gene; V was cut back by 9 bases and J by 2 bases. Germline V CDR1 and CDR2: SEHNR, FQNEAQ (reference sequence). The CDR3 contains 14 residues. The CDR3: CASSGTAYNSPLHF. CDR3 coding DNA: TGTGCCAGTTCCGGGACAGCCTATAATTCACCCCTCCACTTT.

The rearrangement uses TRBV5-5 and TRBJ2-7; 8 bases agree with TRBD2. Looked up from germline, CDR1 is SGHKS and CDR2 is YYEKEE (reference sequence). The CDR3 has 15 amino acids. Trimming at V came to 0 bases and at J to 5 bases, leaving 7 bases not matched to a gene. The CDR3 loop is CASSLAGSGGHEQYF. CDR3 in DNA: TGTGCCAGCAGCTTGGCAGGGAGCGGGGGCCACGAGCAGTACTTC. The full variable domain, in which reference TRBV5-5 and TRBJ2-7 provide the parts outside the CDR3, is DAGVTQSPTHLIKTRGQQVTLRCSPISGHKSVSWYQQVLGQGPQFIFQYYEKEERGRGNFPDRFSARQFPNYSSELNVNALLLGDSALYLCASSLAGSGGHEQYFGPGTRLTVT.

The rearrangement uses TRBV30 and TRBJ1-4, with a weak D call TRBD1 (6 bases). Germline lookup yields CDR1 GTSNPN and CDR2 SVGIG (reference sequence). The V end lost 3 bases, the J end lost 3 bases, and 8 bases lay between the germline ends. This CDR3 contains 13 residues. DNA of the CDR3: TGTGCCTGGAGACAGGGCCCTAATGAAAAACTGTTTTTT. The encoded protein is CAWRQGPNEKLFF.

Details on this clone: Other DNA sequences in the same sample also yield this CDR3. The genes are TRBV2 and TRBJ1-1, with unresolved D. Trimming took 4 bases from V and 1 from J, leaving 7 bases between them. From germline, CDR1 is SNHLY and CDR2 FYNNEI. The CDR3 has 13 amino acids. CDR3 in amino acids: CASSGAGNTEAFF. The CDR3 DNA sequence: TGTGCCAGCAGTGGAGCAGGGAACACTGAAGCTTTCTTT.

The rearrangement joins TRBV29-1 to TRBJ2-5; weak D call: TRBD2 (6 bases). This CDR3 has 13 amino acids. Germline V gene sequence: CDR1 SQVTM, CDR2 ANQGSEA. Trimming took 4 bases from V and 5 from J, leaving 14 bases between them. CDR3 bases: TGCAGCGTTGGCCTCCGCAGCGGGGAGACCCAGTACTTC. Its translation is CSVGLRSGETQYF. The full variable domain, its missing parts supplied by reference TRBV29-1 and TRBJ2-5, is SAVISQKPSRDICQRGTSLTIQCQVDSQVTMMFWYRQQPGQSLTLIATANQGSEATYESGFVIDKFPISRPNLTFSTLTVSNMSPEDSSIYLCSVGLRSGETQYFGPGTRLLVL.

J is TRBJ2-5 and V is TRBV5-4; 10 positions match TRBD2. This CDR3 contains 17 residues. Germline CDR1 SGHNT, CDR2 YYREEE (reference sequence). V gave up 0 bases and J gave up 3 bases; unmatched junction bases: 8. Here the CDR3 DNA reads TGTGCCAGCAGCTTGGCCTTTAGCGGGGGGCAGAAAGAGACCCAGTACTTC. It specifies CASSLAFSGGQKETQYF.